The 14 T cell receptor beta chains given below trace back to one sample, sequenced in a study of blood T cell repertoires in COVID-19. The assay was immunoSEQ multiplex PCR, and TCRdb's table has in-frame clones only and misses some. This sample yields 40,000 or so clones, of which 80% to 85% are seen a single time; more than 1.5% belongs to the top ten. Sequencing was carried out using peripheral blood. These receptor sequences come from a man in his 60s with COVID-19, enrolled during active disease.

This chain links TRBV5-1 with TRBJ2-1; the match to TRBD2 covers 11 bases. The CDR3 totals 15 residues. Germline CDR1 is SGHRS and CDR2 is YFSETQ. J was trimmed by 8 bases and V by 7 bases; bases with no gene match: 11. The CDR3 sequence is CASSDVPGLADEQFF. DNA for the CDR3: TGCGCCAGCTCCGATGTCCCGGGACTAGCGGATGAGCAGTTCTTC.

This sequence joins TRBV3-1 (or the pseudogene TRBV3-2) and TRBJ2-7; 8 nucleotides align to TRBD2. This CDR3 contains 14 residues. Germline-derived CDR1 and CDR2 are LGHDT and YNNKEL (reference sequence). V was pared by 4 bases and J by 2 bases, with 4 bases of the junction left unmatched. The DNA of the CDR3 is TGTGCCAGCAGCCTAGCGGGAAGTACCTACGAGCAGTACTTC. This encodes CASSLAGSTYEQYF.

V usage is TRBV6-1 and J usage is TRBJ2-6; 8 nucleotides match TRBD1. Germline V CDR1 and CDR2: MNHNS, SASEGT. V was pared by 4 bases and J by 4 bases, with 6 bases of the junction left unmatched. The CDR3 has 16 amino acids. The CDR3: CASSARQGLGANVLTF. The DNA for the CDR3 is TGTGCCAGCAGTGCGCGACAGGGGTTAGGGGCCAACGTCCTGACTTTC.

The chain has TRBV28 and TRBJ2-7; 9 nucleotides agree with TRBD1. The CDR3 sequence is 13 residues long. Germline CDR1 is MDHEN and CDR2 is SYDVKM. The V segment lost 7 bases and the J segment 2 bases; nucleotides outside the gene matches: 3. In DNA, the CDR3 is TGTGCCAGCACCGGGACAGGGACCTACGAGCAGTACTTC. Protein product: CASTGTGTYEQYF.

A word on this clone: Within the sample, other DNA sequences also encode this same CDR3. V gene TRBV6-6 combines with J gene TRBJ1-5; D remains ambiguous. The ends were cut back, 4 bases at V and 5 bases at J, with 9 bases in the middle. Per the germline V gene, CDR1 is MNHNY and CDR2 is SVGAGI (reference sequence). The CDR3 length is 13 residues. As DNA, the CDR3 is TGTGCCAGCAGTTTGGGCCGTGATCAGCCCCAGCATTTT. Protein sequence: CASSLGRDQPQHF.

The V and J genes are TRBV7-2 and TRBJ2-2; tentative D call: TRBD2 (5 bases). CDR1 and CDR2 from the germline V gene are SGHTA and FQGNSA. CDR3 size: 16 residues. V lost 2 bases and J lost 8, with 18 bases in between. The CDR3 is CASSLRLTGTLGELFF. CDR3 sequence (DNA): TGTGCCAGCAGCTTACGACTGACGGGAACACTGGGGGAGCTGTTTTTT.

The V gene is TRBV5-1, the J gene TRBJ1-1, with no clear D. CDR3 length equals 13 residues. The V gene lost 4 bases and the J gene lost 5 bases, with 12 bases spanning the gap. CDR1 and CDR2 (germline): SGHRS, YFSETQ. In DNA form, the CDR3 reads TGCGCCAGCAGCCTAGGAGGTCCGACTGAAGCTTTCTTT. This encodes CASSLGGPTEAFF.

V is TRBV28 and J is TRBJ2-5; D is possibly TRBD2 (6 bases). Trimming took 7 bases from V and 5 from J, leaving 17 bases between them. The CDR3 length is 14 residues. CDR1 and CDR2 (germline): MDHEN, SYDVKM. The CDR3 DNA is TGTGCCAGCATTAAATTCCGTCGGGGGGAGACCCAGTACTTC. Translated: CASIKFRRGETQYF.

V usage is TRBV28 and J usage is TRBJ1-2; D call uncertain. This CDR3 is built from 13 residues. CDR1 is MDHEN, CDR2 SYDVKM, per germline. Trimming took 3 bases from V and 6 from J, leaving 11 bases between them. CDR3 amino acids: CASSLRFEHGYTF. CDR3 nucleotides: TGTGCCAGCAGTTTGAGGTTTGAGCATGGCTACACCTTC.

The chain combines TRBV30 with TRBJ1-2, with D uncertain. The V end was cut by 2 bases, the J end by 4 bases, with 8 bases between. The germline CDR1 and CDR2 sequences are GTSNPN and SVGIG (reference sequence). The CDR3 is made up of 12 amino acids. DNA of the CDR3: TGTGCCTGGAGTCGCGTCACCTATGGCTACACCTTC. Translation gives CAWSRVTYGYTF. Supplemented by reference TRBV30 and TRBJ1-2, the full variable domain reads SQTIHQWPATLVQPVGSPLSLECTVEGTSNPNLYWYRQAAGRGLQLLFYSVGIGQISSEVPQNLSASRPQDRQFILSSKKLLLSDSGFYLCAWSRVTYGYTFGSGTRLTVV.

This clone was seen just once. The genes are TRBV20-1 and TRBJ1-4, with D perhaps TRBD1 (6 bases). Germline V CDR1 and CDR2: DFQATT, SNEGSKA (reference sequence). There are 14 residues in the CDR3. Trimming left V 3 bases short and J 7 bases short, with 15 bases between. CDR3 in DNA: TGCAGTGCTAGTGCCGGCGGGGGCGGTGAAAAACTGTTTTTT. This sequence encodes CSASAGGGGEKLFF.

This clone was recorded a few times. This sequence joins TRBV28 and TRBJ2-7; TRBD1 might be the D (6 bases). There are 15 residues in the CDR3. Germline V gene lookup returns CDR1 MDHEN and CDR2 SYDVKM. Trimming left V 5 bases short and J 3 bases short, with 17 bases between. DNA for the CDR3: TGTGCCAGCAGTCCTCCCGGACAGTCCTTCTACGAGCAGTACTTC. Amino acid sequence: CASSPPGQSFYEQYF.

The rearrangement uses TRBV9 and TRBJ2-3, with a possible D match to TRBD1 (6 bases). Trimming removed 3 bases at V and 6 bases at J, with 11 bases between. Germline CDR1 SGDLS, CDR2 YYNGEE. The CDR3 is 13 residues long. The CDR3 DNA reads TGTGCCAGCAGCGGGACAGCCCGGGATACGCAGTATTTT. Translating gives CASSGTARDTQYF.

V is TRBV30 and J is TRBJ1-2, with a possible D match to TRBD1 (5 bases). Trimming stripped 7 bases from V and 7 bases from J, with 13 bases between. Germline loops: CDR1 GTSNPN, CDR2 SVGIG (reference sequence). The CDR3 sequence is 11 residues long. CDR3 region: CASTRTRGYTF. CDR3 coding DNA: TGTGCCTCCACTCGGACACGTGGCTACACCTTC.